Following are 28 T cell receptor beta chains from one sample sequenced in a study of cytomegalovirus exposure and HLA in healthy donors. The PCR was carried out with 60 Vbeta primers and 13 Jbeta primers. Using immunoSEQ multiplex PCR, the repertoire was profiled, and TCRdb retains in-frame clones only, with some absent. Here the sample spans under 200,000 clones, approximately 81% being singletons. Sequenced: PBMCs. The receptor set was obtained from a boy aged 2 to 10 in good health and CMV-seronegative.

This clone was observed once. The rearrangement links TRBV5-3 to TRBJ2-7; TRBD2 aligns across 8 bases. Being an ORF, TRBV5-3 has a function that is uncertain. Unmatched junction bases numbered 4, after V lost 4 bases and J lost 1 base. The CDR3 is 14 amino acids. CDR3 DNA sequence: TGTGCCAGAAGCCGGGGGGGCGGTTCCTACGAGCAGTACTTC. Protein sequence: CARSRGGGSYEQYF.

The genes are TRBV5-6 and TRBJ2-5; 7 bases align to TRBD2. The DNA end favors TRBJ2-7, so the J call may be wrong. The CDR3 length is 16 residues. CDR1 is SGHDT, CDR2 YYEEEE, per germline. This CDR3 is CASSSVPRGFTYEQYF. The DNA of the CDR3 is TGTGCCAGCAGCTCTGTCCCGCGGGGGTTCACCTACGAGCAGTACTTC.

The V and J genes are TRBV7-9 and TRBJ2-1; TRBD2 might be the D (6 bases). V lost 1 base and J 4 bases, leaving 11 bases between the germline ends. The CDR3 runs 15 residues. Germline assignment: CDR1 SEHNR and CDR2 FQNEAQ (reference sequence). The CDR3 region has the DNA TGTGCCAGCAGCTTAGTCTTAGCGGTATACAATGAGCAGTTCTTC. Translated: CASSLVLAVYNEQFF.

The V and J genes are TRBV5-4 and TRBJ2-1, with D unresolved. The ends were cut back, 3 bases at V and 1 base at J, with 14 bases in the middle. The germline CDR1 and CDR2 sequences are SGHNT and YYREEE (reference sequence). The CDR3 extends over 16 amino acids. The DNA for the CDR3 is TGTGCCAGCAGCTCCCCCGATGTGAGGTCCTACAATGAGCAGTTCTTC. Translating gives CASSSPDVRSYNEQFF. Using reference TRBV5-4 and TRBJ2-1 for the parts outside the CDR3, the full variable domain is ETGVTQSPTHLIKTRGQQVTLRCSSQSGHNTVSWYQQALGQGPQFIFQYYREEENGRGNFPPRFSGLQFPNYSSELNVNALELDDSALYLCASSSPDVRSYNEQFFGPGTRLTVL.

The DNA of the CDR3 is TGTGCCAGCAGTGAAGCGTACAGGGTAAACCAGCCCCAGCATTTT. Translation gives CASSEAYRVNQPQHF. V usage is TRBV6-1 and J usage is TRBJ1-5; a weak D match, TRBD1 (6 bases). V dropped 0 bases and J dropped 7 bases, with 13 bases sitting between them. From germline, CDR1 is MNHNS and CDR2 SASEGT. The CDR3 extends over 15 amino acids.

The chain combines TRBV9 with TRBJ2-7, with D perhaps matching TRBD1 (6 bases). CDR3 length: 16 amino acids. Trimming shortened V by 0 bases and J by 4 bases, and 17 bases separated the two germline ends. The germline V gene encodes CDR1 SGDLS and CDR2 YYNGEE. The DNA of the CDR3 is TGTGCCAGCAGCGTAGTTCCGGAACCGCAGGGGTACGAGCAGTACTTC. This encodes CASSVVPEPQGYEQYF.

CDR3: CASRQLAGVNEQYF. The CDR3 DNA sequence: TGTGCCAGCAGACAACTAGCGGGAGTAAACGAGCAGTACTTC. The V gene is TRBV28, the J gene TRBJ2-7, with 11 bases that match TRBD2. CDR1 is MDHEN, CDR2 SYDVKM, per germline. V trimming: 6 bases; J trimming: 5 bases; junction bases outside the gene matches: 6. This CDR3 has 14 residues.

V usage is TRBV11-2 and J usage is TRBJ1-4; a weak D match, TRBD1 (5 bases). This CDR3 is built from 15 residues. The germline gives CDR1 SGHAT, CDR2 FQNNGV. V was clipped by 3 bases and J by 7 bases, with 15 bases between them. CDR3 coding DNA: TGTGCCAGCAGCTTGAGGCAGGGCTTCGGTGAAAAACTGTTTTTT. Encoded protein: CASSLRQGFGEKLFF.

V gene TRBV27 combines with J gene TRBJ2-7; no definite D call. Deletions cut 2 bases from V and 3 bases from J, with 8 bases between. Germline loops: CDR1 MNHEY, CDR2 SMNVEV (reference sequence). This CDR3 has 13 amino acids. In nucleotides, the CDR3 is TGTGCCAGCAGTTTAGGGCAAGACTACGAGCAGTACTTC. Translated: CASSLGQDYEQYF.

V is TRBV5-4 and J is TRBJ2-3, with D maybe TRBD2 (6 bases). Looked up from germline, CDR1 is SGHNT and CDR2 is YYREEE (reference sequence). The CDR3 sequence is 15 residues long. Trimming shortened V by 5 bases and J by 0 bases, and 13 bases separated the two germline ends. CDR3 region: CASRAGRTSTDTQYF. DNA of the CDR3: TGTGCCAGCAGGGCGGGGAGGACTAGCACAGATACGCAGTATTTT. The full variable domain, its missing parts supplied by reference TRBV5-4 and TRBJ2-3, is ETGVTQSPTHLIKTRGQQVTLRCSSQSGHNTVSWYQQALGQGPQFIFQYYREEENGRGNFPPRFSGLQFPNYSSELNVNALELDDSALYLCASRAGRTSTDTQYFGPGTRLTVL.

This chain links TRBV7-2 with TRBJ1-2, with D unresolved. Trimming took off 1 base at V and 2 bases at J, with 8 bases between the two ends. Germline V gene lookup returns CDR1 SGHTA and CDR2 FQGNSA. This CDR3 comprises 14 residues. The CDR3 sequence: CASSLGGRNYGYTF. CDR3 in DNA: TGTGCCAGCAGCTTAGGCGGTCGCAACTATGGCTACACCTTC.

The chain employs TRBV5-1 and TRBJ2-1; D may be TRBD2 (5 bases). The CDR3 is made up of 14 amino acids. Per germline, CDR1 SGHRS and CDR2 YFSETQ. Trimming stripped 3 bases from V and 9 bases from J, with 16 bases between. The CDR3 protein is CASSSAFLAGEQFF. In nucleotides, the CDR3 is TGCGCCAGCAGCTCTGCATTTTTGGCGGGTGAGCAGTTCTTC.

The chain combines TRBV5-1 with TRBJ2-7; tentatively, D is TRBD2 (6 bases). CDR3 length: 14 residues. V was shortened by 4 bases and J by 7 bases, with 18 bases between the two germline ends. Germline V gene sequence: CDR1 SGHRS, CDR2 YFSETQ. The chain's CDR3 is CASSGTGSEKEQYF. The CDR3 DNA reads TGCGCCAGCAGCGGGACCGGGAGTGAGAAGGAGCAGTACTTC.

The genes are TRBV6-5 and TRBJ1-5, with TRBD1 as a possible D gene (5 bases). The CDR3 contains 15 residues. Trimming removed 0 bases at V and 0 bases at J, with 6 bases between. The germline CDR1 and CDR2 sequences are MNHEY and SVGAGI. The CDR3 reads CASSYSGGSNQPQHF. The CDR3 nucleotides read TGTGCCAGCAGTTACTCGGGGGGTAGCAATCAGCCCCAGCATTTT.

The V gene is TRBV10-3, the J gene TRBJ1-1; D perhaps matches TRBD1 (5 bases). Germline V CDR1 and CDR2: ENHRY, SYGVKD. The CDR3 is 14 residues long. Trimming took off 2 bases at V and 1 base at J, with 8 bases between the two ends. In DNA, the CDR3 is TGTGCCATCAGTGAGCGGGGGACGAACACTGAAGCTTTCTTT. The encoded protein is CAISERGTNTEAFF.

The chain carries TRBV28 and TRBJ1-2; D is ambiguous. The CDR3 extends over 15 amino acids. Germline CDR1 is MDHEN and CDR2 is SYDVKM. V lost 3 bases and J lost 1, with 12 bases in between. The CDR3 loop is CASSLTETDNYGYTF. DNA of the CDR3: TGTGCCAGCAGTTTGACCGAGACTGATAACTATGGCTACACCTTC.

With respect to this clone: Other DNA variants within this sample encode the same CDR3. The chain uses TRBV7-9 and TRBJ1-2; D not resolved. The CDR3 is 12 amino acids. Germline CDR1 is SEHNR and CDR2 is FQNEAQ (reference sequence). Trimming removed 5 bases at V and 4 bases at J, with 8 bases between. This CDR3 is CASSPDSYGYTF. The CDR3 DNA follows: TGTGCCAGCAGCCCCGACTCCTATGGCTACACCTTC. Drawing the rest from reference TRBV7-9 and TRBJ1-2, the complete variable domain is DTGVSQNPRHKITKRGQNVTFRCDPISEHNRLYWYRQTLGQGPEFLTYFQNEAQLEKSRLLSDRFSAERPKGSFSTLEIQRTEQGDSAMYLCASSPDSYGYTFGSGTRLTVV.

About this clone: The CDR3 does not end in the conserved phenylalanine or tryptophan, so this is likely a read error. This chain joins TRBV10-3 and TRBJ1-2; no reliable D call. Germline CDR1 ENHRY, CDR2 SYGVKD. This CDR3 is 14 amino acids long. V was trimmed by 0 bases and J by 4 bases, leaving 9 bases between them. CDR3 bases: TGTGCCATCAGTGAGTCGGAGGTTGGCTATGGCTACACCCTC. This gives the protein CAISESEVGYGYTL.

CDR3 protein: CASSLEGERTEAFF. For the CDR3, the DNA is TGTGCCAGCAGTTTAGAGGGGGAGAGGACTGAAGCTTTCTTT. This chain joins TRBV27 and TRBJ1-1; maybe TRBD1 (6 bases). The germline V gene encodes CDR1 MNHEY and CDR2 SMNVEV (reference sequence). This CDR3 is built from 14 residues. Trimming removed 2 bases at V and 5 bases at J, with 12 bases between.

This clone was observed a single time. V is TRBV15 and J is TRBJ2-7; D gene uncertain. Germline V gives CDR1 LNHNV, CDR2 YYDKDF (reference sequence). The CDR3 consists of 13 residues. The V gene lost 1 base and the J gene lost 2 bases, with 6 bases spanning the gap. The CDR3 loop reads CATSRVVTYEQYF. CDR3 nucleotide sequence: TGTGCCACCAGCAGAGTCGTAACCTACGAGCAGTACTTC.

This clone was seen a few times. The chain couples TRBV5-1 to TRBJ2-7, with 13 bases lining up with TRBD2. Per the germline V gene, CDR1 is SGHRS and CDR2 is YFSETQ. Trimming removed 0 bases from V and 7 bases from J; junction bases left unmatched: 10. CDR3 size: 17 residues. The CDR3 spells CASSLALGLAGEFEQYF. Written as DNA, the CDR3 is TGCGCCAGCAGCTTGGCCCTAGGACTAGCGGGAGAATTTGAGCAGTACTTC. Based on the CDR3 plus reference TRBV5-1 and TRBJ2-7, the full variable domain is KAGVTQTPRYLIKTRGQQVTLSCSPISGHRSVSWYQQTPGQGLQFLFEYFSETQRNKGNFPGRFSGRQFSNSRSEMNVSTLELGDSALYLCASSLALGLAGEFEQYFGPGTRLTVT.

The genes are TRBV28 and TRBJ2-5, with a tentative D call TRBD2 (7 bases). The DNA end favors TRBJ2-7, so the J call may be wrong. CDR1 and CDR2 from the germline V gene are MDHEN and SYDVKM. The CDR3 spans 15 residues. The CDR3 sequence is CASSLTGGFSYEQYF. CDR3 nucleotides: TGTGCCAGCAGTTTAACGGGGGGCTTCTCCTACGAGCAGTACTTC.

This chain connects TRBV7-9 to TRBJ2-7; 9 nucleotides match TRBD2. This CDR3 is built from 17 residues. Germline loops: CDR1 SEHNR, CDR2 FQNEAQ (reference sequence). With 0 bases clipped from V and 5 bases from J, the junction kept 11 bases outside the gene matches. Here the CDR3 DNA reads TGTGCCAGCAGCTTAGCGGGGAGTAGCGGGAGAACCAACGAGCAGTACTTC. Protein: CASSLAGSSGRTNEQYF.

The chain carries TRBV7-2 and TRBJ1-1; tentatively, D is TRBD1 (5 bases). The germline V gene has CDR1 SGHTA and CDR2 FQGNSA. The CDR3 runs to 14 residues. Trimming shortened V by 5 bases and J by 4 bases, and 14 bases separated the two germline ends. The CDR3 DNA follows: TGTGCCAGCAGCCCCCAGATGGGGCGCACTGAAGCTTTCTTT. This sequence encodes CASSPQMGRTEAFF.

The rearrangement joins TRBV2 to TRBJ2-5, with TRBD1 matching 7 bases. The CDR3 length is 14 residues. V trimming: 4 bases; J trimming: 7 bases; junction bases outside the gene matches: 9. The germline V gene has CDR1 SNHLY and CDR2 FYNNEI. CDR3 region: CASSVRDSRRTQYF. The CDR3 DNA reads TGTGCCAGCAGTGTTAGGGACAGCCGTAGGACCCAGTACTTC.

The chain combines TRBV7-8 with TRBJ1-5; D uncertain. CDR1 SGHVS and CDR2 FQNEAQ come from the germline V gene. V lost 1 base to trimming and J lost 8 bases, with 9 bases between them. This CDR3 has 13 amino acids. The CDR3 spells CASSLVGVEPQHF. CDR3 nucleotide sequence: TGTGCCAGCAGCTTAGTAGGAGTGGAGCCCCAGCATTTT.

This chain joins TRBV2 and TRBJ1-2; the D is unclear. Deletions cut 5 bases from V and 4 bases from J, with 14 bases between. CDR1 and CDR2 (germline): SNHLY, FYNNEI. CDR3 length equals 14 residues. The DNA for the CDR3 is TGTGCCAGCAGTTTCCGGGAACCTTTCTATGGCTACACCTTC. Translated: CASSFREPFYGYTF.

The chain is built from TRBV10-1 and TRBJ1-1, with TRBD1 matching over 7 bases. The CDR3 extends over 14 amino acids. V lost 9 bases, J lost 2 bases, and 9 bases stayed unmatched. CDR1 is WNHNN and CDR2 is SYGVQD in the germline V gene (reference sequence). The CDR3 DNA reads as TGCGCCAGGGACCTTGGGGACAGTAACACTGAAGCTTTCTTT. Translated, it gives CARDLGDSNTEAFF.